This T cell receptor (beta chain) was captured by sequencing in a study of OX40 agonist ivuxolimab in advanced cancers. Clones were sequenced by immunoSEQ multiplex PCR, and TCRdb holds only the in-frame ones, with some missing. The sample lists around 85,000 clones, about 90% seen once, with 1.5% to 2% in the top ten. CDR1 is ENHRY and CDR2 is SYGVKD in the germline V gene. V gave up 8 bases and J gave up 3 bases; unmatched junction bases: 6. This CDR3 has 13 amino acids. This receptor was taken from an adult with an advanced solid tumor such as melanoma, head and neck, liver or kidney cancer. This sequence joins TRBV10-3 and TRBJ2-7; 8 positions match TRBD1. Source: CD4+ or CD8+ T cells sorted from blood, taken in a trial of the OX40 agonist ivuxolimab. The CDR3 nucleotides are TGTGCCATCGCAGGGGGCGATTTCTACGAGCAGTACTTC. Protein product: CAIAGGDFYEQYF.